This is a list of T cell receptor beta chains from one sample in a study of shared clonotypes between healthy human individuals. Sequenced by immunoSEQ multiplex PCR; TCRdb stores in-frame clones only, minus some. Altogether millions of clones are present, more than 85% being singletons, with the ten largest covering 1.5% to 2%. The specimen was naive CD8+ T cells from PBMCs. Source of these receptors: a man between 18 and 29 years old in good health. Some clones in this sample may be carry-over from other donors' samples. CDR3s leave out the opening cysteine and the closing phenylalanine or tryptophan.

J,V,CDR3
TRBJ1-1,TRBV5-1,ASSLVLGRWDTEAF
TRBJ1-1,TRBV19,ASSRGARMNTEAF
TRBJ2-7,TRBV25-1,ASSGLAGDRSYEQY
TRBJ2-2,TRBV7-3,ASSYWDSPTGELF
TRBJ2-2,TRBV4-3,ASSQTTGTDTGELF
TRBJ2-1,TRBV27,ASTPIGAANEQF
TRBJ2-5,TRBV28,ASSNGLAGGPGETQY
TRBJ2-4,TRBV7-9,ASSSLLYRGENIQY
TRBJ2-2,TRBV10-3,AISESVSGRTTGELF
TRBJ2-1,TRBV4-2,ASSPLLSEPYNEQF
TRBJ2-1,TRBV7-2,ASSLSTPQEQF
TRBJ2-1,TRBV9,ASSVGWGASYNEQF
TRBJ2-7,TRBV7-6,ASSFVAGQGGEQY
TRBJ2-7,TRBV10-3,AISGGQASYEQY
TRBJ1-1,TRBV14,ASSSGRTEAF
TRBJ2-7,TRBV7-9,ASSLGTGDPY
TRBJ2-1,TRBV13,ASSLGQASGGHNEQF
TRBJ2-1,TRBV19,ASSIDPPGGRVNEQF
TRBJ2-6,TRBV27,ASSFFSGANVLT
TRBJ2-7,TRBV7-9,ASSLVDHEQY
TRBJ2-7,TRBV10-2,ASSRAGASEQY
TRBJ2-5,TRBV9,ASSPGRETQY
TRBJ2-1,TRBV7-9,ASSLGVNVLNEQF
TRBJ2-7,TRBV4-2,ASSPREGAYSYEQY
TRBJ2-2,TRBV6-5,ASSYGQATGELF
TRBJ1-5,TRBV15,ATSRGNQPQH
TRBJ2-1,TRBV9,ASSVGGRRGNEQF
TRBJ1-5,TRBV5-8,ASSHGDRVFPQH
TRBJ1-5,TRBV27,ASSLLATGGHQPQH
TRBJ1-2,TRBV2,ASEVGYT
TRBJ1-1,TRBV29-1,SVVGGGEAF
TRBJ2-7,TRBV11-2,ASSPRVGEGHEQY
TRBJ2-7,TRBV7-8,ASSREGLAETYEQY
TRBJ1-3,TRBV5-4,ASSPGRPSGNTIY
TRBJ2-7,TRBV14,ASSQERGTSYEQY
TRBJ2-2,TRBV4-3,ASSQHRGRSGELF
TRBJ2-2,TRBV9,ASTPAMTSGELF
TRBJ2-7,TRBV5-1,ASSLFGIGSYEQY
TRBJ1-5,TRBV4-1,ASSQGDRGNQPQH
TRBJ2-1,TRBV9,ASSVEEGPQPPEQF
TRBJ1-1,TRBV13,ASSPRSRNTEAF
TRBJ1-1,TRBV7-6,ASSLDPGATEAF
TRBJ2-2,TRBV13,ASSPRTGSLNGELF
TRBJ2-7,TRBV10-2,ASSELAVVAAYEQY
TRBJ1-4,TRBV5-1,ASSATSLDSREKLF
TRBJ2-2,TRBV28,ASSLNPAGWPGELF
TRBJ2-7,TRBV4-1,ASRQGRGYGSGSGYEQY
TRBJ2-7,TRBV7-2,ASSSPRDSSYEQY
TRBJ1-5,TRBV7-9,ASSPSGVGQPQH
TRBJ2-1,TRBV4-1,ASSQARGQQF
TRBJ1-2,TRBV15,ATSRDRLSGRNGYT
TRBJ2-7,TRBV28,ASMGGLAGARSYEQY
TRBJ2-1,TRBV18,ASSLDRFNEQF
TRBJ2-2,TRBV4-1,ASSPFNTGELF
TRBJ2-5,TRBV6-1,ASSDQAESQETQY
TRBJ2-4,TRBV27,ASSPMRATTKNIQY
TRBJ2-1,TRBV30,AWSRHRERDEQF
TRBJ2-7,TRBV18,ASSPRDRGTYEQY
TRBJ2-2,TRBV27,ASSLMPSGAGELF